A single sample gave rise to the 14 T cell receptor beta chains below, sequenced in a study of PD-1 blockade in mismatch repair-deficient tumors. Generated by immunoSEQ multiplex PCR, the TCRdb table keeps only in-frame clones and is missing some. The table lists 100,000 to 150,000 clones, 85% to 90% of them singletons. Here the sequenced sample was peripheral blood, taken 44 weeks after starting pembrolizumab. The receptors stem from an adult with mismatch repair-deficient cancer.

The chain uses TRBV6-1 and TRBJ2-1; D uncertain. CDR1 is MNHNS and CDR2 is SASEGT in the germline V gene. Trimming cost V 3 bases and J 14 bases, with 17 bases left between them. CDR3 length: 13 residues. The CDR3 DNA is TGTGCCAGCAGTGACGGACCCGTCTCTACCAAGTTCTTC. Residues: CASSDGPVSTKFF.

The chain has TRBV19 and TRBJ1-2; 12 bases align to TRBD1. Germline values: CDR1 LNHDA, CDR2 SQIVND (reference sequence). This CDR3 spans 17 amino acids. V was pared by 6 bases and J by 4 bases, with 12 bases of the junction left unmatched. The CDR3 DNA follows: TGTGCCAGTAGCACCGGGACAGGGGGCGCCGGTGGCTATGGCTACACCTTC. This codes for CASSTGTGGAGGYGYTF.

The gene calls are TRBV5-1 and TRBJ2-1; D is uncertain. Germline CDR1 and CDR2: SGHRS and YFSETQ. There are 12 residues in the CDR3. V lost 4 bases and J 7 bases, leaving 9 bases between the germline ends. The CDR3 is CASSPNVNEQFF. Written as DNA, the CDR3 is TGCGCCAGCAGCCCTAACGTTAATGAGCAGTTCTTC.

The chain carries TRBV6-6 and TRBJ2-1; D might be TRBD2 (5 bases). There are 13 residues in the CDR3. V was clipped by 6 bases and J by 5 bases, with 11 bases between them. Germline CDR1 and CDR2: MNHNY and SVGAGI (reference sequence). The CDR3 bases are TGTGCCAGCAGGAGGGAGTGGGACAATGAGCAGTTCTTC. Translated, it gives CASRREWDNEQFF.

The chain couples TRBV5-1 to TRBJ2-1; the D gene is possibly TRBD1 (6 bases). The CDR3 totals 16 residues. CDR1 is SGHRS and CDR2 is YFSETQ in the germline V gene. V was trimmed by 0 bases and J by 0 bases, leaving 10 bases between them. The chain's CDR3 is CASSLVGASSYNEQFF. The CDR3 DNA sequence: TGCGCCAGCAGCTTGGTGGGGGCTAGCTCCTACAATGAGCAGTTCTTC.

This sequence joins TRBV19 and TRBJ2-3; D gene uncertain. V was shortened by 6 bases and J by 3 bases, with 10 bases between the two germline ends. CDR3 length: 13 amino acids. Germline-derived CDR1 and CDR2 are LNHDA and SQIVND (reference sequence). The DNA of the CDR3 is TGTGCCAGTAGAACAGAGGAGACAGATACGCAGTATTTT. Translated: CASRTEETDTQYF.

This rearrangement joins TRBV7-9 to TRBJ1-4, with TRBD1 matching 7 bases. CDR3 length: 14 amino acids. The V gene end was trimmed by 11 bases and the J gene end by 0 bases; junction bases not matched to a gene: 6. CDR1 SEHNR and CDR2 FQNEAQ come from the germline V gene (reference sequence). The CDR3 here is CAAQGDATNEKLFF. The CDR3 nucleotides read TGTGCCGCCCAGGGGGACGCAACTAATGAAAAACTGTTTTTT.

In its sample, this clone was seen once. A read error likely explains this, since a far larger clone differs by one base. The J gene is TRBJ1-1, the V gene TRBV4-3; D is unclear. V was clipped by 5 bases and J by 1 base, with 17 bases between them. CDR3 size: 16 residues. Germline V gives CDR1 LGHNA, CDR2 YSLEER. CDR3 DNA sequence: TGCGCCAGCAGCTTGGAAGGGCGGGGATCGAACACTGAAGCTTTCTTT. This translates into CASSLEGRGSNTEAFF.

This clone was observed a handful of times. The chain carries TRBV4-1 and TRBJ2-7; no clear D gene. Per germline, CDR1 MGHRA and CDR2 YSYEKL. This CDR3 comprises 13 residues. Trimming cost V 1 base and J 6 bases, with 10 bases left between them. The CDR3 sequence: CASSQAVVGEQYF. The CDR3, as DNA: TGCGCCAGCAGCCAAGCCGTAGTCGGCGAGCAGTACTTC.

This chain links TRBV4-1 with TRBJ2-3, with TRBD2 matching over 8 bases. V was clipped by 0 bases and J by 4 bases; unmatched bases: 9. The CDR3 contains 17 residues. Per germline, CDR1 MGHRA and CDR2 YSYEKL. The CDR3 protein is CASSQETQRELADTQYF. CDR3 sequence (DNA): TGCGCCAGCAGCCAAGAAACCCAGCGGGAGCTGGCAGATACGCAGTATTTT.

This clone was seen many times. The CDR3 region has the DNA TGTGCCAGCAGTGACAGGGATGGCTCCTACGAGCAGTACTTC. Amino acids: CASSDRDGSYEQYF. The chain is built from TRBV6-4 and TRBJ2-7; D ambiguous. CDR3 length equals 14 residues. Germline V gene data show CDR1 as MRHNA and CDR2 as SNTAGT. The V gene lost 2 bases and the J gene lost 0 bases, with 8 bases spanning the gap.

The genes are TRBV30 and TRBJ1-1; D is uncertain. The V gene lost 4 bases and the J gene lost 1 base, with 10 bases spanning the gap. Looked up from germline, CDR1 is GTSNPN and CDR2 is SVGIG (reference sequence). The CDR3 is made up of 13 amino acids. CDR3 residues: CAWIKEGNTEAFF. CDR3 DNA sequence: TGTGCCTGGATCAAGGAGGGGAACACTGAAGCTTTCTTT.

The chain employs TRBV27 and TRBJ2-7; 10 nucleotides align to TRBD2. V trimming: 5 bases; J trimming: 7 bases; junction bases outside the gene matches: 11. The germline V gene has CDR1 MNHEY and CDR2 SMNVEV (reference sequence). The CDR3 consists of 15 residues. The CDR3 here is CASSVMSSGSLEQYF. CDR3 nucleotides: TGTGCCAGCAGTGTTATGTCTAGCGGGAGTTTGGAGCAGTACTTC.

This clone was picked up one time. J is TRBJ1-2 and V is TRBV6-5; a weak D match, TRBD1 (5 bases). Trimming left V 1 base short and J 4 bases short, with 13 bases between. The CDR3 totals 15 residues. Germline-derived CDR1 and CDR2 are MNHEY and SVGAGI. CDR3 bases: TGTGCCAGCAGTTACTTTAGGGGTCGTCTCTATGGCTACACCTTC. This translates into CASSYFRGRLYGYTF.